The 29 T cell receptor beta chains below all came from one sample that was sequenced in a study of shared clonotypes between healthy human individuals (dated by TCRdb to the early 2020s). For the CD8 naive samples, CD45RO-negative cells were positively selected for CCR7, yielding a CD45RA+CCR7+ population from which TemRA cells were excluded. The library was generated by the immunoSEQ multiplex PCR assay. As stored in TCRdb, this immuneACCESS dataset retains in-frame rearrangements with V and J assigned. A fraction of the clones does not appear; measured against another copy, unresolved V genes explain less than half of the discrepancy, and the remainder lacks a known reason. The sample table contains around 600,000 clones; only one count was recorded for approximately 96% of them. The top ten clonotypes cover over 0.1% of the sample. Material for sequencing was naive CD8+ T cells sorted from blood. The cell subset or site label of this sample denotes: CD45RA+CCR7+. Receptor source: a woman aged 25 to 39 in good health.

CDR3 loop: CASTIAGGSYEQYF. The DNA for the CDR3 is TGTGCCAGCACAATAGCGGGAGGGTCCTACGAGCAGTACTTC. The chain has TRBV28 and TRBJ2-7, with 11 bases aligning to TRBD2. Looked up from germline, CDR1 is MDHEN and CDR2 is SYDVKM. The CDR3 extends over 14 amino acids. The V segment lost 7 bases and the J segment 1 base; nucleotides outside the gene matches: 3.

CDR3 protein: CASSFGAGGTGELFF. Written as DNA, the CDR3 is TGTGCCAGCAGCTTCGGGGCTGGGGGCACCGGGGAGCTGTTTTTT. The chain is built from TRBV11-2 and TRBJ2-2; D may correspond to TRBD1 or TRBD2 (5 bases each). The germline CDR1 and CDR2 sequences are SGHAT and FQNNGV. V lost 3 bases, J lost 4 bases, and 12 bases lay in between. CDR3 length: 15 amino acids.

A remark on this clone: The same CDR3 also results from other DNA sequences found in this sample. The chain links TRBV6-5 to TRBJ1-1; a weak D match, TRBD1 (6 bases). The CDR3 loop spans 12 amino acids. CDR1 and CDR2 (germline): MNHEY, SVGAGI. V shed 6 bases and J shed 1 base, with 6 bases lying between them. CDR3 DNA: TGTGCCAGCAGAGGGGGGAACACTGAAGCTTTCTTT. Protein sequence: CASRGGNTEAFF.

This clone was detected once. The rearrangement joins TRBV7-9 to TRBJ2-2, with D uncertain. The CDR3 sequence is 16 residues long. V lost 2 bases and J 1 base, leaving 11 bases between the germline ends. From germline, CDR1 is SEHNR and CDR2 FQNEAQ (reference sequence). The CDR3 coding sequence is TGTGCCAGCAGCTTACTGCTTTCAGGGAACACCGGGGAGCTGTTTTTT. This codes for CASSLLLSGNTGELFF.

Note on this clone: This specimen includes other DNA sequences encoding the same CDR3. This chain uses TRBV4-2 with TRBJ2-7, with D hard to call. Trimming removed 1 base at V and 3 bases at J, with 7 bases between. The CDR3 has 13 amino acids. Germline loops: CDR1 LGHNA, CDR2 YNFKEQ. The CDR3 sequence is CASSQGTGYEQYF. CDR3 DNA sequence: TGTGCCAGCAGCCAAGGTACGGGCTACGAGCAGTACTTC.

This chain joins TRBV4-1 and TRBJ2-7; the match to TRBD2 covers 11 bases. Germline trimming cut 3 bases from V and 3 bases from J; bases unmatched to any gene: 4. This CDR3 spans 15 amino acids. The germline CDR1 and CDR2 sequences are MGHRA and YSYEKL. CDR3 sequence (DNA): TGCGCCAGCAGCCAGACCGGGACTAGCGGCTACGAGCAGTACTTC. Amino acid sequence: CASSQTGTSGYEQYF.

The chain joins TRBV5-1 to TRBJ1-1, with D hard to call. This CDR3 has 14 residues. V was pared by 0 bases and J by 0 bases, with 6 bases between. Germline CDR1 SGHRS, CDR2 YFSETQ. CDR3 region: CASSLVSMNTEAFF. CDR3 nucleotides: TGCGCCAGCAGCTTGGTCAGTATGAACACTGAAGCTTTCTTT.

This clone was counted once. V usage is TRBV4-1 and J usage is TRBJ2-6; D might be TRBD1 (5 bases). V was clipped by 4 bases and J by 2 bases, with 12 bases between them. CDR3 size: 16 residues. In germline, CDR1 is MGHRA, CDR2 YSYEKL. The CDR3 loop reads CASSPRQSAGANVLTF. The CDR3 coding sequence is TGCGCCAGCAGCCCTCGACAGTCTGCTGGGGCCAACGTCCTGACTTTC.

The chain couples TRBV5-6 to TRBJ2-3; no reliable D call. The CDR3 extends over 15 amino acids. The germline CDR1 and CDR2 sequences are SGHDT and YYEEEE. V was trimmed by 0 bases and J by 0 bases, leaving 8 bases between them. CDR3 DNA: TGTGCCAGCAGCTTGGGCCCTGCTAGCACAGATACGCAGTATTTT. Amino acids: CASSLGPASTDTQYF.

This chain connects TRBV4-1 to TRBJ1-1; unclear D gene. This CDR3 comprises 13 residues. Between the trimmed V and J ends, which lost 2 bases and 1 base, there was a span of 5 bases. Germline V gene sequence: CDR1 MGHRA, CDR2 YSYEKL. The CDR3 DNA reads as TGCGCCAGCAGCCAATCCAGGAACACTGAAGCTTTCTTT. This translates into CASSQSRNTEAFF.

V and J are TRBV4-1 and TRBJ2-1, with 9 bases aligning to TRBD2. From germline, CDR1 is MGHRA and CDR2 YSYEKL. The junction had 2 bases not matched to a gene; V was cut back by 6 bases and J by 2 bases. CDR3 length: 14 residues. The DNA of the CDR3 is TGCGCCAGCAGGACTAGCGGTGCCTACAATGAGCAGTTCTTC. Translation: CASRTSGAYNEQFF.

V is TRBV5-1 and J is TRBJ2-3; D may match TRBD1 or TRBD2 (7 bases each). V was trimmed by 7 bases and J by 2 bases, leaving 17 bases between them. There are 15 residues in the CDR3. Germline assignment: CDR1 SGHRS and CDR2 YFSETQ. The CDR3 bases are TGCGCCAGCGGAACAGGGGAGGGGTCCACAGATACGCAGTATTTT. Amino acid sequence: CASGTGEGSTDTQYF. Full variable domain (missing parts from reference TRBV5-1 and TRBJ2-3): KAGVTQTPRYLIKTRGQQVTLSCSPISGHRSVSWYQQTPGQGLQFLFEYFSETQRNKGNFPGRFSGRQFSNSRSEMNVSTLELGDSALYLCASGTGEGSTDTQYFGPGTRLTVL.

V gene TRBV4-2 combines with J gene TRBJ2-1; 15 nucleotides align to TRBD2. The CDR3 length is 17 residues. Germline assignment: CDR1 LGHNA and CDR2 YNFKEQ. The J segment lost 8 bases and the V segment lost 0 bases, leaving 5 bases of the junction unmatched. The DNA for the CDR3 is TGTGCCAGCAGCCAAGAGGGGACTAGCGGGAGGAGGTATGAGCAGTTCTTC. Its translation: CASSQEGTSGRRYEQFF.

Written as DNA, the CDR3 is TGTGCCAGCAGTTTCGAGAGCTCCTACGAGCAGTACTTC. It codes for CASSFESSYEQYF. The chain joins TRBV27 to TRBJ2-7; no reliable D call. This CDR3 is built from 13 residues. V was pared by 3 bases and J by 0 bases, with 6 bases between. CDR1 is MNHEY and CDR2 is SMNVEV in the germline V gene (reference sequence).

The V call is TRBV5-4, the J call TRBJ1-2, with 10 bases that match TRBD1. This CDR3 is 14 amino acids long. Unmatched junction bases numbered 4, after V lost 4 bases and J lost 4 bases. Germline CDR1 SGHNT, CDR2 YYREEE (reference sequence). CDR3 DNA: TGTGCCAGCAGCGGGGACAGGGGTGTCTATGGCTACACCTTC. This codes for CASSGDRGVYGYTF.

The chain uses TRBV21-1 and TRBJ1-4; TRBD1 is taken as the D call from the table, unchecked against the DNA. TRBV21-1 is a pseudogene. This CDR3 is built from 18 residues. The CDR3 DNA sequence: TGTGCCAGCAGCAAAACCAGGGCAGAGCCTGCAACTAATGAAAAACTGTTTTTT. Encoded protein: CASSKTRAEPATNEKLFF.

The sample holds one count of this clone. The V and J genes are TRBV7-2 and TRBJ2-7; D is uncertain. The CDR3 has 12 amino acids. The germline V gene has CDR1 SGHTA and CDR2 FQGNSA. With 2 bases removed from V and 2 bases from J, the gap between germline ends came to 4 bases. CDR3 coding DNA: TGTGCCAGCAGCTTACCGACCTACGAGCAGTACTTC. This gives the protein CASSLPTYEQYF.

This sequence joins TRBV28 and TRBJ1-3, with D uncertain. Per the germline V gene, CDR1 is MDHEN and CDR2 is SYDVKM. There are 14 residues in the CDR3. V was pared by 5 bases and J by 1 base, with 9 bases between. The CDR3 reads CASSPLQSGNTIYF. In DNA form, the CDR3 reads TGTGCCAGCAGTCCCCTCCAGTCTGGAAACACCATATATTTT.

The chain employs TRBV4-1 and TRBJ2-7, with TRBD1 identical over 9 bases. J gave up 4 bases and V 3 bases, and 13 bases lay outside the gene matches. Germline V gene sequence: CDR1 MGHRA, CDR2 YSYEKL. CDR3 length equals 17 residues. The CDR3: CASSHGPPGTGIYEQYF. In DNA, the CDR3 is TGCGCCAGCAGCCATGGCCCGCCCGGGACAGGGATATACGAGCAGTACTTC.

CDR3 DNA: TGTGCCAGCAGCTGGGGGAAGGGCACTAATGAAAAACTGTTTTTT. Protein product: CASSWGKGTNEKLFF. J is TRBJ1-4 and V is TRBV13, with D possibly matching TRBD1 (5 bases). V was shortened by 4 bases and J by 2 bases, with 11 bases between the two germline ends. This CDR3 spans 15 amino acids. Germline V lookup: CDR1 PRHDT, CDR2 FYEKMQ (reference sequence).

This chain uses TRBV28 with TRBJ2-2, with TRBD2 matching 7 bases. The CDR3 runs 15 residues. CDR1 and CDR2 (germline): MDHEN, SYDVKM. The junction had 7 bases not matched to a gene; V was cut back by 6 bases and J by 3 bases. CDR3 in amino acids: CASSMGGEDTGELFF. DNA of the CDR3: TGTGCCAGCAGCATGGGAGGGGAGGACACCGGGGAGCTGTTTTTT.

This clone was counted a single time. At one of its ends the junction is not consistent with the germline gene, which may arise from a read error. The V and J genes are TRBV27 and TRBJ2-2; D is uncertain. The CDR3 loop spans 12 amino acids. CDR1 and CDR2 (germline): MNHEY, SMNVEV (reference sequence). The CDR3, as DNA: TGTGTCAGCAGTTTTTTGAACGGGGAGCTGTTTTTT. Its translation: CVSSFLNGELFF.

With respect to this clone: An end of the junction does not agree with germline; a read error may underlie this. Other DNA variants within this sample encode the same CDR3. The chain joins TRBV7-9 to TRBJ2-3; the match to TRBD2 covers 12 bases. This CDR3 spans 15 amino acids. The germline gives CDR1 SEHNR, CDR2 FQNEAQ (reference sequence). CDR3 bases: TGTGCCAGCAGCCTAGCGGGAGGGCGCACAGATACGCAGTATTTT. It encodes CASSLAGGRTDTQYF.

The V gene is TRBV7-2, the J gene TRBJ1-4; 8 positions match TRBD1. J lost 7 bases, V lost 8 bases, and 3 bases had no gene match. Per germline, CDR1 SGHTA and CDR2 FQGNSA. This CDR3 is 12 amino acids long. The CDR3 DNA is TGTGCCAGCGGACAGGGTTCTGAAAAACTGTTTTTT. Its protein product is CASGQGSEKLFF. The complete variable domain, with remaining parts taken from reference TRBV7-2 and TRBJ1-4, reads GAGVSQSPSNKVTEKGKDVELRCDPISGHTALYWYRQSLGQGLEFLIYFQGNSAPDKSGLPSDRFSAERTGGSVSTLTIQRTQQEDSAVYLCASGQGSEKLFFGSGTQLSVL.

The gene calls are TRBV27 and TRBJ2-7; D may be TRBD2 (5 bases). The length of the CDR3 is 17 residues. Germline-derived CDR1 and CDR2 are MNHEY and SMNVEV (reference sequence). V was trimmed by 3 bases and J by 0 bases, leaving 18 bases between them. For the CDR3, the DNA is TGTGCCAGCAGTTTGTCGGGGTTGACCGCGGACTCCTACGAGCAGTACTTC. Translating gives CASSLSGLTADSYEQYF.

CDR3 amino acids: CASSPRGQGTYNEQFF. Written as DNA, the CDR3 is TGTGCCAGCAGCCCGCGTGGACAGGGTACCTACAATGAGCAGTTCTTC. The gene calls are TRBV5-4 and TRBJ2-1; TRBD1 matches at 8 bases. Germline trimming cut 4 bases from V and 2 bases from J; bases unmatched to any gene: 8. CDR1 SGHNT and CDR2 YYREEE come from the germline V gene (reference sequence). The CDR3 contains 16 residues.

The chain joins TRBV25-1 to TRBJ2-3, with D maybe TRBD1 (6 bases). The V end was cut by 3 bases, the J end by 3 bases, with 13 bases between. Germline CDR1 and CDR2: MGHDK and SYGVNS. The CDR3 runs 15 residues. This CDR3 is CASSEIQGVTDTQYF. DNA for the CDR3: TGTGCCAGCAGTGAGATACAGGGAGTTACAGATACGCAGTATTTT.

The V call is TRBV19, the J call TRBJ2-3, with D perhaps TRBD1 (6 bases). This CDR3 has 16 residues. Trimming removed 3 bases at V and 0 bases at J, with 13 bases between. CDR1 is LNHDA, CDR2 SQIVND, per germline (reference sequence). The DNA for the CDR3 is TGTGCCAGTAGTATTAATCAGGGGATAAGCACAGATACGCAGTATTTT. Amino acid sequence: CASSINQGISTDTQYF.

This clone appeared once. V gene TRBV6-6 combines with J gene TRBJ2-5; D not certain. The V and J ends lost 6 bases and 11 bases respectively, with 16 bases between them. This CDR3 region has 12 residues. CDR1 and CDR2 (germline): MNHNY, SVGAGI (reference sequence). CDR3 in amino acids: CASSPDGYEQYF. The CDR3 nucleotides read TGTGCCAGCAGCCCCGACGGGTATGAGCAGTACTTC.